One sample yielded the 10 T cell receptor beta chains listed below, sequenced in a study of T cells in localized non-small cell lung cancer. Sequencing used immunoSEQ multiplex PCR; TCRdb keeps in-frame clones, though not all of them. The sample lists roughly 24,000 clones; 75% to 95% were seen once. The material sequenced was peripheral blood, taken before any cancer treatment. The receptor source for this set is a female donor of 60 years or more with stage II squamous cell lung carcinoma.

The rearrangement uses TRBV7-9 and TRBJ1-2; 9 bases are a match to TRBD1. CDR1 is SEHNR, CDR2 FQNEAQ, per germline (reference sequence). After removal of 5 bases from V and 10 bases from J, the junction contained 5 bases not matched to a gene. This CDR3 is built from 12 residues. The CDR3 nucleotides are TGTGCCAGCAGCGACCGGACAGGGGACTACACCTTC. It translates to CASSDRTGDYTF.

V and J are TRBV5-5 and TRBJ1-2; D unresolved. Germline lookup yields CDR1 SGHKS and CDR2 YYEKEE (reference sequence). With 3 bases removed from V and 4 bases from J, the gap between germline ends came to 13 bases. There are 14 residues in the CDR3. The CDR3 DNA sequence: TGTGCCAGCAGCTCCGTCCGCAGAACCTATGGCTACACCTTC. It is translated as CASSSVRRTYGYTF.

The V and J genes are TRBV4-3 and TRBJ2-7; tentatively, D is TRBD2 (6 bases). CDR1 is LGHNA and CDR2 is YSLEER in the germline V gene. The CDR3 covers 15 residues. V was shortened by 0 bases and J by 2 bases, with 11 bases between the two germline ends. CDR3 nucleotides: TGCGCCAGCAGCCAAGATTTCGGGGGACCCTACGAGCAGTACTTC. Residues: CASSQDFGGPYEQYF.

The V and J genes are TRBV4-1 and TRBJ2-7, with 10 bases matching TRBD2. Germline V gives CDR1 MGHRA, CDR2 YSYEKL. The CDR3 has 16 amino acids. The junction had 7 bases not matched to a gene; V was cut back by 4 bases and J by 1 base. CDR3 coding DNA: TGCGCCAGCAGCCGCGTCCTAGCGGGAGATTCCTACGAGCAGTACTTC. Protein product: CASSRVLAGDSYEQYF.

V gene TRBV6-6 combines with J gene TRBJ2-7, with a weak D call TRBD2 (5 bases). V gave up 0 bases and J gave up 4 bases, with 13 bases separating them. CDR1 and CDR2 from the germline V gene are MNHNY and SVGAGI (reference sequence). CDR3 length equals 15 residues. CDR3 in DNA: TGTGCCAGCAGTTACTCCCGAGGGTTGGGGTACGAGCAGTACTTC. This codes for CASSYSRGLGYEQYF.

The chain combines TRBV2 with TRBJ2-1; 7 bases agree with TRBD2. V lost 5 bases, J lost 7 bases, and 23 bases stayed unmatched. CDR1 and CDR2 (germline): SNHLY, FYNNEI. The CDR3 covers 19 residues. The CDR3 region is CASSLPNPPASGNGNEQFF. The CDR3 DNA follows: TGTGCCAGCAGTCTTCCTAATCCCCCGGCTAGCGGAAATGGGAATGAGCAGTTCTTC.

The rearrangement uses TRBV27 and TRBJ2-3; 10 bases line up with TRBD1. In germline, CDR1 is MNHEY, CDR2 SMNVEV (reference sequence). This CDR3 region has 14 residues. Trimming took 4 bases from V and 3 from J; bases not matched to a gene: 1. The CDR3 DNA is TGTGCCAGCAGTTGGGACAGGGGAACAGATACGCAGTATTTT. This codes for CASSWDRGTDTQYF.

The chain is built from TRBV10-3 and TRBJ1-1; D might be TRBD1 (5 bases). V gave up 6 bases and J gave up 5 bases, with 13 bases separating them. This CDR3 spans 13 amino acids. Germline loops: CDR1 ENHRY, CDR2 SYGVKD. The CDR3 DNA is TGTGCCATCAGGAGGGGCATGGGGACTGAAGCTTTCTTT. Its translation is CAIRRGMGTEAFF.

The V call is TRBV6-5, the J call TRBJ2-5; D call uncertain. Germline CDR1 reads MNHEY; CDR2 reads SVGAGI. Trimming stripped 7 bases from V and 1 base from J, with 16 bases between. This CDR3 has 15 amino acids. For the CDR3, the DNA is TGTGCCAGCACTACCGGTCGGGCATCCCAAGAGACCCAGTACTTC. Protein sequence: CASTTGRASQETQYF.

The chain joins TRBV15 to TRBJ1-2; D gene ambiguous. V lost 0 bases, J lost 4 bases, and 21 bases lay in between. The CDR3 is 18 amino acids. Germline V gene data show CDR1 as LNHNV and CDR2 as YYDKDF (reference sequence). CDR3 region: CATSRDRSTVGNSYGYTF. CDR3 nucleotides: TGTGCCACCAGCAGAGATCGCTCGACGGTGGGAAATTCCTATGGCTACACCTTC.